The present entry profiles one T cell receptor (beta chain) with its context. These data are taken from a study of control samples from healthy donors and cancer patients. Method: immunoSEQ multiplex PCR; TCRdb's copy keeps in-frame clones and lacks some. The sample comprises 150,000 to 180,000 clones, over 90% of which are singletons, and roughly 2.3% rests with the top ten. Sequenced input: blood. This sequence was found in a man aged 45-60 years in good health.

CDR3: CAISALTGGNLREGSYNEQFF. The CDR3 DNA reads as TGTGCCATCAGTGCCCTCACAGGGGGGAATTTGCGGGAGGGTTCCTACAATGAGCAGTTCTTC. The V call is TRBV10-3, the J call TRBJ2-1, with D possibly matching TRBD2 (9 bases). V was pared by 4 bases and J by 1 base, with 29 bases between. There are 21 residues in the CDR3. Germline-derived CDR1 and CDR2 are ENHRY and SYGVKD.